Below, 9 T cell receptor beta chains from the same sample are listed, as sequenced in a study of tumor-infiltrating lymphocytes in primary liver carcinoma. Germline DNA was extracted too, while blood RNA derived from unsorted whole blood. TCR beta cDNA came from approximately 0.55 ug total RNA, primed with a constant-region primer. Employing slightly modified ARM-PCR, three nested multiplex PCR rounds were run, and these gave rise to the TCR beta libraries. Investigators reported that the first two PCR rounds, at 10 cycles each, used TRBV1-TRBV30 forward primers with a C-beta reverse primer. TCRdb re-derived calls from the multiplex PCR reads in MiXCR, one entry per CDR3 protein. Found here are over 250,000 distinct CDR3 sequences, 50% to 60% of them singletons; the top ten hold about 15%. Specimen: peripheral blood. The receptors stem from a woman aged 25-40 years with primary liver carcinoma and hepatitis B virus infection.

In the case of this clonotype: The junction shows a germline mismatch at one end, possibly a read error. The chain employs TRBV4-1 and TRBJ2-1, with 7 bases aligning to TRBD2. The germline CDR1 and CDR2 sequences are MGHRA and YSYEKL. The CDR3 runs to 13 residues. The CDR3 DNA is TGCACCAGCTCCCGGGACTATTACAATGAGCAGTTCTTC. Encoded protein: CTSSRDYYNEQFF.

To note about this clonotype: Possible read error: a much larger clone is one base away. The chain carries TRBV12-3 or TRBV12-4 and TRBJ2-5; 9 bases align to TRBD2. The CDR3 contains 15 residues. The CDR3 is CASCLTSGKQETQYF. DNA of the CDR3: TGTGCCAGCTGTTTGACTAGCGGAAAGCAAGAGACCCAGTACTTC.

This clonotype showed up many times. The V call is TRBV6-6, the J call TRBJ1-2; no firm D call. CDR3 length equals 12 residues. The ends were cut back, 6 bases at V and 6 bases at J, with 11 bases in the middle. CDR1 MNHNY and CDR2 SVGAGI come from the germline V gene (reference sequence). CDR3 region: CASSPLSDGYTF. In DNA, the CDR3 is TGTGCCAGCAGCCCTCTTTCCGATGGCTACACCTTC.

This clonotype was counted at least ten times. The V and J genes are TRBV4-3 and TRBJ2-1, with TRBD2 matching over 7 bases. V shed 4 bases and J 4 bases; nucleotides not matched to a gene: 4. Germline loops: CDR1 LGHNA, CDR2 YSLEER. The CDR3 is made up of 14 amino acids. CDR3 coding DNA: TGCGCCAGCAGCCGGGGACTAAATTACAATGAGCAGTTCTTC. Translated, it gives CASSRGLNYNEQFF.

In the case of this clonotype: A much bigger clone sits one base away, suggesting this may be a read error. V usage is TRBV6-5 and J usage is TRBJ1-5; D is unresolved. Germline-derived CDR1 and CDR2 are MNHEY and SVGAGI. This CDR3 is built from 12 residues. The CDR3 reads CANSSPNQPQHF. The CDR3 DNA reads TGTGCCAACAGTTCCCCGAATCAGCCCCAGCATTTT.

This clonotype came up a few times. The chain couples TRBV7-9 to TRBJ1-2; D unresolved. The V gene's germline CDR1 is SEHNR and CDR2 FQNEAQ (reference sequence). The CDR3 runs to 16 residues. The V end lost 1 base, the J end lost 4 bases, and 16 bases lay between the germline ends. The CDR3: CASSLVGSGNIYGYTF. In DNA, the CDR3 is TGTGCCAGCAGCTTAGTCGGGTCCGGCAACATCTATGGCTACACCTTC.

This clonotype was counted between two and nine times. A read error may be the cause here, since a much bigger clone is one base away. The CDR3 does not close with the conserved phenylalanine or tryptophan, likely indicating a read error. V and J are TRBV12-3 or TRBV12-4 and TRBJ1-1, with D perhaps matching TRBD1 (5 bases). V lost 6 bases, J lost 5 bases, and 7 bases lay in between. The CDR3 length is 11 residues. This CDR3 reads CASSRGTEAFL. The CDR3 bases are TGTGCCAGCAGCCGGGGGACTGAAGCTTTCCTT.

This chain links TRBV5-6 with TRBJ2-5; TRBD2 is a possible D gene (5 bases). V lost 0 bases to trimming and J lost 5 bases, with 11 bases between them. This CDR3 comprises 14 residues. Germline V gives CDR1 SGHDT, CDR2 YYEEEE. The DNA for the CDR3 is TGTGCCAGCAGCTTGGTCTCCGGCGGGGAGACCCAGTACTTC. Its protein is CASSLVSGGETQYF.

A word on this clonotype: A much larger clone is a single base away; this may be a read error. The V gene is TRBV5-6, the J gene TRBJ2-1; a possible D gene is TRBD2 (5 bases). The CDR3 loop spans 15 amino acids. The germline gives CDR1 SGHDT, CDR2 YYEEEE. CDR3 loop: CASSLVDSSCNEQFF. In DNA form, the CDR3 reads TGTGCCAGCAGCTTGGTGGACTCTTCCTGCAATGAGCAGTTCTTC.